This T cell receptor beta chain was documented in a study of T cells in Graves' hyperthyroidism and ophthalmopathy. Study-wide results and caveats: By a 13 V-J model, ophthalmopathy was set apart from stable hyperthyroidism. Ophthalmopathy prediction by the model preceded onset by a median approximately 6.9 months.

This CDR3 has 14 amino acids. J was trimmed by 5 bases and V by 4 bases; bases with no gene match: 4. Germline CDR1 reads LGHDT; CDR2 reads YNNKEL (reference sequence). Ophthalmopathy patients showed a Clinical Activity Score of at least 3, NOSPECS grade of at least 4 and duration under 3 months. This clonotype was seen ten or more times. Its antigen remains unknown. The source material, RNA transcripts, was used to amplify TCR beta CDR3 regions. Carried out on the TCR CDR3, a first-round RT-PCR used the HTBI primer set. One entry per CDR3 protein, called by TCRdb with MiXCR from the multiplex PCR reads. The sample lists around 370,000 distinct CDR3 sequences; 18% were seen once.

The source material was blood. The source is a man aged 18 to 30 with Graves' ophthalmopathy. V is TRBV3-1 and J is TRBJ1-1, with 10 bases identical to TRBD1. CDR3 bases: TGTGCCAGCAGCCGAGACAGGGGGCAAACTGAAGCTTTCTTT. This translates into CASSRDRGQTEAFF.